This T cell receptor beta chain was identified in a study of Ad26.COV2.S vaccination and SARS-CoV-2 variants. Study-wide background: Intramuscularly, Ad26.COV2.S was given either once or twice, 56 days apart.

Germline V gene data show CDR1 as WNHNN and CDR2 as SYGVQD (reference sequence). CDR3 length: 13 amino acids. After removal of 4 bases from V and 11 bases from J, the junction contained 4 bases not matched to a gene. The table came from immunoSEQ multiplex PCR; TCRdb's copy has only in-frame clones and leaves some out. The table lists fewer than 500,000 clones, more than 80% of them singletons. Treatment reported: around 19 received Ad26.COV2.S at low or high dose, single or two shots; about five received placebo; per-sample allocation not given. Material that was analyzed had been drawn on day 63 after the first vaccine or placebo injection.

Source: peripheral blood, taken in a trial of Ad26.COV2.S vaccine versus placebo. The V gene is TRBV10-1, the J gene TRBJ2-3, with 12 nucleotides matching TRBD2. The origin of this receptor is a person aged 18-65 years who received the Ad26.COV2.S COVID-19 vaccine or a placebo. CDR3 in amino acids: CASSGGLAGQQYF. CDR3 DNA sequence: TGCGCCAGCAGTGGAGGACTAGCGGGGCAGCAGTATTTT.